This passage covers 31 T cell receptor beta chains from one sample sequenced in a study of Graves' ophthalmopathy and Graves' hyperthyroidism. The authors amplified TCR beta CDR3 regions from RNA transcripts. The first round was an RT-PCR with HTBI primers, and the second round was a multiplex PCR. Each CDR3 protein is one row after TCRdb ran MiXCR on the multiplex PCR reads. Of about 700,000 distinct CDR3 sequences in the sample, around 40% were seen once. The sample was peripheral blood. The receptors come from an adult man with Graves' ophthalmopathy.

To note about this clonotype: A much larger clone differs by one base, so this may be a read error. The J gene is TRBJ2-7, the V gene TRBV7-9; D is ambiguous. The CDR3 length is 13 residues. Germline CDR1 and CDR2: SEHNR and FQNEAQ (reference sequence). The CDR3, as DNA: TGTGCCAACAGCTTAGTAGGAGAGTACGAGCAGTACTTC. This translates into CANSLVGEYEQYF.

In DNA, the CDR3 is TGTGCCAGCAGCTTACCGACAGGGGTTAGCTCCTACAATGAGCAGTTCTTC. This gives the protein CASSLPTGVSSYNEQFF. The genes are TRBV11-1 and TRBJ2-7; 8 nucleotides align to TRBD1. The J call may not be correct, given that the DNA end is closer to TRBJ2-1. Germline CDR1 and CDR2: SGHAT and FQDESV (reference sequence). The CDR3 has 17 amino acids.

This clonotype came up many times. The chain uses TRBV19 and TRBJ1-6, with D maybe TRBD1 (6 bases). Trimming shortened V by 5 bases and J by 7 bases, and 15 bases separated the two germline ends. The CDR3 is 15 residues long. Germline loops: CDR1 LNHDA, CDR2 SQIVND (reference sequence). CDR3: CASSVGQRTNSPLHF. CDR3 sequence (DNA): TGTGCCAGTAGTGTCGGACAGAGGACCAATTCACCCCTCCACTTT.

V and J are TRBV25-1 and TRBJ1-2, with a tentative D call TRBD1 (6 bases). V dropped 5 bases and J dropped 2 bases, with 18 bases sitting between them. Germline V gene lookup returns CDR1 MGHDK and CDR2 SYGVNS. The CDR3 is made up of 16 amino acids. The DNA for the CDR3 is TGTGCCAGCAGTCCGATTCATAGGGGGGACAACTATGGCTACACCTTC. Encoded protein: CASSPIHRGDNYGYTF.

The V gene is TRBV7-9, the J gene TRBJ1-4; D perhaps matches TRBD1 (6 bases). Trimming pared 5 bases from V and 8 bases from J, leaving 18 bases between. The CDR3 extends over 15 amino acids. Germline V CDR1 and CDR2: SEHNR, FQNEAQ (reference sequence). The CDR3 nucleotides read TGTGCCAGCAGCCCCCAGACAGGACTGCGGGAAAAACTGTTTTTT. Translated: CASSPQTGLREKLFF.

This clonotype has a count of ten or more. The CDR3 is CATSRDRGTFYYEQYF. The CDR3 DNA is TGTGCCACCAGCAGAGATCGAGGGACTTTCTACTACGAGCAGTACTTC. J is TRBJ2-7 and V is TRBV15; D possibly corresponds to TRBD2 (6 bases). The CDR3 sequence is 16 residues long. Germline lookup yields CDR1 LNHNV and CDR2 YYDKDF (reference sequence). Trimming cost V 0 bases and J 3 bases, with 15 bases left between them.

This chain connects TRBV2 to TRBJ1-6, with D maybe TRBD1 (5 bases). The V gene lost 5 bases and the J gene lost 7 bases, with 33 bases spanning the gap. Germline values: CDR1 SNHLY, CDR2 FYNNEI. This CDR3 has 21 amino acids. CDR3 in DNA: TGTGCCAGCAGTTTCTTCCGTGGGCAGGGAGGAAACAGTAAGCGGAATTCACCCCTCCACTTT. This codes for CASSFFRGQGGNSKRNSPLHF.

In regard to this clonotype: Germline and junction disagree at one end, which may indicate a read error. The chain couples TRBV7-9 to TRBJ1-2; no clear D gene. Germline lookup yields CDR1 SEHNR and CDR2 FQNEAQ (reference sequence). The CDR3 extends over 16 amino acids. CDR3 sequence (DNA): TGCGCCAGCGGCCCCAAGCGTCTAGGCTCTAACTATGGCTACACCTTC. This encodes CASGPKRLGSNYGYTF. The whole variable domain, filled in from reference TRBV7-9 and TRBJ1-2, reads DTGVSQNPRHKITKRGQNVTFRCDPISEHNRLYWYRQTLGQGPEFLTYFQNEAQLEKSRLLSDRFSAERPKGSFSTLEIQRTEQGDSAMYLCASGPKRLGSNYGYTFGSGTRLTVV.

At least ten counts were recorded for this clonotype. This CDR3 is CSVEAGGYYGYTF. The CDR3 bases are TGCAGCGTTGAAGCAGGAGGATACTATGGCTACACCTTC. This chain joins TRBV29-1 and TRBJ1-2; D gene ambiguous. The germline V gene has CDR1 SQVTM and CDR2 ANQGSEA. V dropped 1 base and J dropped 3 bases, with 9 bases sitting between them. CDR3 length: 13 residues.

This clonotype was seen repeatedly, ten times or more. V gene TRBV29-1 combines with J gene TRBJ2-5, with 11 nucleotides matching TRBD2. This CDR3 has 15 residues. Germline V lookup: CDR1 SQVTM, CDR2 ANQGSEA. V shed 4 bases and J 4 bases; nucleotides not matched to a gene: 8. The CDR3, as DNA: TGCAGCGTTGGACCGACTAGCGGGGAAGGAGAGACCCAGTACTTC. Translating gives CSVGPTSGEGETQYF.

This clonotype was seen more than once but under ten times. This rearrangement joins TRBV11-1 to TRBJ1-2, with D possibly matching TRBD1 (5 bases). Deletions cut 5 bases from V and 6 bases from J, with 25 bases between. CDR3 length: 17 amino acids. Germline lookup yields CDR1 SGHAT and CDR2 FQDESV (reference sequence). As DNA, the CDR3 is TGTGCCAGCAGCAACACCGAGATCGGGGGGGGGAGGAATGGCTACACCTTC. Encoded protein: CASSNTEIGGGRNGYTF.

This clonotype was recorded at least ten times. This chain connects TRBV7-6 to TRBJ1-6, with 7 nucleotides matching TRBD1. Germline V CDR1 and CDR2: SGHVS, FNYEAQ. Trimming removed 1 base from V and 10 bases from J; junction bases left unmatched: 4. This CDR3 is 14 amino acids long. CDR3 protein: CASSLGTGGSPLHF. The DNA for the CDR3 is TGTGCCAGCAGCTTAGGGACAGGAGGCTCACCCCTCCACTTT.

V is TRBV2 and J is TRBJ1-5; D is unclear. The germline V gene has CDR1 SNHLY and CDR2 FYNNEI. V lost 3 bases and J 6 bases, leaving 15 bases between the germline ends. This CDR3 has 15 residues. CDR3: CASSDRGLSGQPQHF. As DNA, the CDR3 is TGTGCCAGCAGTGACCGGGGATTAAGTGGTCAGCCCCAGCATTTT.

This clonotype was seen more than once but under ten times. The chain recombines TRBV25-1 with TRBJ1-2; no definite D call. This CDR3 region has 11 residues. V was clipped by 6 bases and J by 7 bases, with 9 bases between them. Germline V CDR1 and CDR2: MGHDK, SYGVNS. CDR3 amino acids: CASSRGFGYTF. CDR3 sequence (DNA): TGTGCCAGCAGCCGTGGGTTTGGCTACACCTTC.

The CDR3 coding sequence is TGTGCCAGCACTGACTTCTCTGGGGCCAACGTCCTGACTTTC. It encodes CASTDFSGANVLTF. The V and J genes are TRBV25-1 and TRBJ2-6; no reliable D call. Germline V CDR1 and CDR2: MGHDK, SYGVNS. The CDR3 consists of 14 residues. V lost 7 bases to trimming and J lost 0 bases, with 7 bases between them. Based on the CDR3 plus reference TRBV25-1 and TRBJ2-6, the full variable domain is EADIYQTPRYLVIGTGKKITLECSQTMGHDKMYWYQQDPGMELHLIHYSYGVNSTEKGDLSSESTVSRIRTEHFPLTLESARPSHTSQYLCASTDFSGANVLTFGAGSRLTVL.

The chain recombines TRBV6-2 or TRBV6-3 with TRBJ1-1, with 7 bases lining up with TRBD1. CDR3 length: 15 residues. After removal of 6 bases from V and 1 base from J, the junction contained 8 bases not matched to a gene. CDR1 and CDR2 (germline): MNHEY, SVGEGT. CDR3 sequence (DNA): TGTGCCAGCAGCATGACAGGGTTTAGGAACACTGAAGCTTTCTTT. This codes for CASSMTGFRNTEAFF.

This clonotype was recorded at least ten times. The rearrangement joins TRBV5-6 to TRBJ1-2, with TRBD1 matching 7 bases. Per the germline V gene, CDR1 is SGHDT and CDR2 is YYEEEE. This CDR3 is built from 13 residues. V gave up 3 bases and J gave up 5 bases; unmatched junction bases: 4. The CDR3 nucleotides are TGTGCCAGCAGCTCCGGGACAGTTTATGGCTACACCTTC. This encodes CASSSGTVYGYTF.

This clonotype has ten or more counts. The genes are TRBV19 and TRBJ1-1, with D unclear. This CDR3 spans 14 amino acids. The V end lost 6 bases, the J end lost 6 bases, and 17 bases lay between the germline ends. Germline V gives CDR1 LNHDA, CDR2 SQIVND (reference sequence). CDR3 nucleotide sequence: TGTGCCAGTAGCCCAATGGGAGTTGTCGCTGAAGCTTTCTTT. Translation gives CASSPMGVVAEAFF.

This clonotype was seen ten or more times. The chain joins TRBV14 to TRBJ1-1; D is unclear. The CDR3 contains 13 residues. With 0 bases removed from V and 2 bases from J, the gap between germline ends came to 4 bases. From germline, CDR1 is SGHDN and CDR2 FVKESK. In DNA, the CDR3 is TGTGCCAGCAGCCAAGAGGCCAACACTGAAGCTTTCTTT. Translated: CASSQEANTEAFF.

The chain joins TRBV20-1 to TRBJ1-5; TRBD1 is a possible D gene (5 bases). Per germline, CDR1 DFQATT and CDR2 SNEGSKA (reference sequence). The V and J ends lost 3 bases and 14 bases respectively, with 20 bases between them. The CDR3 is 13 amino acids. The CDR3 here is CSASYSGSGDEHF. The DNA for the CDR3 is TGCAGTGCTAGTTATAGCGGGAGCGGGGACGAGCATTTT.

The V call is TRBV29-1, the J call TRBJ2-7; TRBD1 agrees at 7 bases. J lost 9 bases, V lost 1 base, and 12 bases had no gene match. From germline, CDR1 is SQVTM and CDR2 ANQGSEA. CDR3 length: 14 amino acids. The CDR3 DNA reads TGCAGCGTTGAAGGACAGGGAGTGGCGAGTGGGCAGTACTTC. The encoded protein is CSVEGQGVASGQYF.

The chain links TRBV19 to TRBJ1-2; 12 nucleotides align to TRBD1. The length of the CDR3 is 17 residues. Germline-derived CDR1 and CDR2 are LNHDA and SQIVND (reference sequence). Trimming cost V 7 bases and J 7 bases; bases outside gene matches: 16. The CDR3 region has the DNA TGTGCCAGTACCACAACCGGGACAGGGGGCGGTCATGGTGGCTACACCTTC. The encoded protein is CASTTTGTGGGHGGYTF. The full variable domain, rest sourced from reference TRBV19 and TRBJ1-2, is DGGITQSPKYLFRKEGQNVTLSCEQNLNHDAMYWYRQDPGQGLRLIYYSQIVNDFQKGDIAEGYSVSREKKESFPLTVTSAQKNPTAFYLCASTTTGTGGGHGGYTFGSGTRLTVV.

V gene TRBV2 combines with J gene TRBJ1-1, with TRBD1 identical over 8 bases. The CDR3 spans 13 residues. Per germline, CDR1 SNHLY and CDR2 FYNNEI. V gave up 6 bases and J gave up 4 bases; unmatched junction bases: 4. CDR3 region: CASRIDRGTEAFF. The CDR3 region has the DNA TGTGCCAGCAGGATTGACAGGGGCACTGAAGCTTTCTTT.

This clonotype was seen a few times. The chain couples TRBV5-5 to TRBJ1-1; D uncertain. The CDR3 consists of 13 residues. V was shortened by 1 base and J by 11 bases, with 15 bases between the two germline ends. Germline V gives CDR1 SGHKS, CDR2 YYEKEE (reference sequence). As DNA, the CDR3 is TGTGCCAGCAGCTTGAATGGGCCAGACGATGCTTTCTTT. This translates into CASSLNGPDDAFF.

The CDR3 DNA follows: TGCAGTGCTAGAGAAACAGGGATGATTGAAAAACTGTTTTTT. Its protein is CSARETGMIEKLFF. The chain uses TRBV20-1 and TRBJ1-4, with D possibly TRBD1 on 6 matching bases. The CDR3 sequence is 14 residues long. Trimming pared 0 bases from V and 7 bases from J, leaving 12 bases between. Germline CDR1 and CDR2: DFQATT and SNEGSKA (reference sequence).

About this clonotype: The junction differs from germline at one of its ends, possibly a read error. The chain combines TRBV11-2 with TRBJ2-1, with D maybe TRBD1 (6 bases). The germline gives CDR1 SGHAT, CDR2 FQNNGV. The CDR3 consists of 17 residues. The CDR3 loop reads CASSLVRQVIVNNERFF. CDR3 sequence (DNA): TGTGCCAGCAGCTTAGTTCGACAGGTAATCGTTAACAATGAGCGGTTCTTC. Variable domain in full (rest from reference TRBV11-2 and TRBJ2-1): EAGVAQSPRYKIIEKRQSVAFWCNPISGHATLYWYQQILGQGPKLLIQFQNNGVVDDSQLPKDRFSAERLKGVDSTLKIQPAKLEDSAVYLCASSLVRQVIVNNERFFGPGTRLTVL.

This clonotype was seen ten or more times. The CDR3 is CSVARDRYEQYF. CDR3 nucleotide sequence: TGCAGCGTTGCCCGCGACCGCTACGAGCAGTACTTC. The chain couples TRBV29-1 to TRBJ2-7; D not certain. Trimming removed 4 bases at V and 3 bases at J, with 10 bases between. Germline-derived CDR1 and CDR2 are SQVTM and ANQGSEA. The CDR3 spans 12 residues.

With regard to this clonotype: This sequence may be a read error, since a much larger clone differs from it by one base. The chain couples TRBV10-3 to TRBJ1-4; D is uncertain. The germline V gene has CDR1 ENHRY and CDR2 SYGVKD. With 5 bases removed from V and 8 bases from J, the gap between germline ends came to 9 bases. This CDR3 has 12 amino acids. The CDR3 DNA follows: TGTGCCATCAGTTACGCAGCCGAAAAACTGTTTTTT. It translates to CAISYAAEKLFF.

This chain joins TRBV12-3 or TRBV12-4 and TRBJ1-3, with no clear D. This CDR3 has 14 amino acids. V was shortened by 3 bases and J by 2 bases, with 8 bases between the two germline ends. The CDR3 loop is CASSFGWTGNTIYF. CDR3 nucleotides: TGTGCCAGCAGTTTTGGGTGGACTGGAAACACCATATATTTT.

As DNA, the CDR3 is TGTGCCAGCAGCTTAGCGGTGGTAGGAGAGACCCAGTACTTC. Encoded protein: CASSLAVVGETQYF. The V call is TRBV7-9, the J call TRBJ2-5, with D unresolved. V lost 0 bases, J lost 4 bases, and 9 bases lay in between. The length of the CDR3 is 14 residues. Germline V gene lookup returns CDR1 SEHNR and CDR2 FQNEAQ (reference sequence).

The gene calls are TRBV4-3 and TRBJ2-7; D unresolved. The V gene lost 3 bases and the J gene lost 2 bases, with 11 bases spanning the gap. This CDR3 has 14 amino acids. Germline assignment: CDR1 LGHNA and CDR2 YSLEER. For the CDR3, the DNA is TGCGCCAGCAGCCAGGTACAGCCCCCCTACGAGCAGTACTTC. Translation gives CASSQVQPPYEQYF.